Below, 10 T cell receptor beta chains from the same sample are listed, as sequenced in a study of blood T cell repertoires in COVID-19. Method: immunoSEQ multiplex PCR; TCRdb's copy keeps in-frame clones and lacks some. The repertoire includes roughly 250,000 clones, roughly 87% of them detected once, and more than 5% sits in the top ten. Sequenced input: PBMCs or T cells enriched from blood (not recorded which). The receptors stem from a woman between 25 and 40 years old with acute COVID-19.

V is TRBV12-3 or TRBV12-4 and J is TRBJ2-1, with D unclear. V lost 6 bases and J lost 16, with 10 bases in between. CDR3 length: 9 amino acids. The CDR3 loop is CASSKPPFF. DNA for the CDR3: TGTGCCAGCAGCAAGCCCCCCTTCTTC.

The CDR3 nucleotides read TGTGCCGGGAGGTTTTCTCGGGAGCAGTACTTC. Its translation: CAGRFSREQYF. The chain links TRBV2 to TRBJ2-7; tentative D call: TRBD2 (6 bases). The CDR3 totals 11 residues. Germline CDR1 SNHLY, CDR2 FYNNEI. Between the trimmed V and J ends, which lost 11 bases and 7 bases, there was a span of 15 bases.

The rearrangement links TRBV30 to TRBJ2-5; D gene unclear. The CDR3 runs 12 residues. Trimming stripped 3 bases from V and 0 bases from J, with 5 bases between. CDR1 GTSNPN and CDR2 SVGIG come from the germline V gene (reference sequence). This chain's CDR3 is CAWRRYQETQYF. In DNA, the CDR3 is TGTGCCTGGAGGAGGTACCAAGAGACCCAGTACTTC.

In nucleotides, the CDR3 is TGTGCCAGTAGTGGGCGGGGATACTACGAGCAGTACTTC. Translated, it gives CASSGRGYYEQYF. The chain recombines TRBV19 with TRBJ2-7; possibly TRBD2 for D (6 bases). Trimming removed 5 bases at V and 3 bases at J, with 11 bases between. The CDR3 runs 13 residues. Per the germline V gene, CDR1 is LNHDA and CDR2 is SQIVND (reference sequence).

The chain carries TRBV3-1 (or the pseudogene TRBV3-2) and TRBJ1-2; D perhaps matches TRBD1 (5 bases). V dropped 5 bases and J dropped 1 base, with 14 bases sitting between them. CDR1 LGHDT and CDR2 YNNKEL come from the germline V gene (reference sequence). CDR3 length: 15 residues. The CDR3 DNA reads as TGTGCCAGCAGCGGGGGGGGAAGGAGTAACTATGGCTACACCTTC. It codes for CASSGGGRSNYGYTF.

This clone was seen once. V and J are TRBV7-3 and TRBJ2-3; D uncertain. Between the trimmed V and J ends, which lost 5 bases and 3 bases, there was a span of 24 bases. This CDR3 region has 18 residues. In germline, CDR1 is SGHTA, CDR2 FQGTGA. The CDR3 loop is CASSPLGGWPPGTDTQYF. CDR3 DNA: TGTGCCAGCAGCCCCCTTGGTGGGTGGCCGCCGGGTACAGATACGCAGTATTTT.

The chain has TRBV2 and TRBJ2-5; 11 nucleotides agree with TRBD1. From germline, CDR1 is SNHLY and CDR2 FYNNEI. CDR3 size: 15 residues. Trimming took 6 bases from V and 0 from J; bases not matched to a gene: 3. The CDR3 region has the DNA TGTGCCAGCAGCTCGGGACAGGGGGACCAAGAGACCCAGTACTTC. This codes for CASSSGQGDQETQYF.

This sequence joins TRBV28 and TRBJ2-7; a possible D gene is TRBD2 (6 bases). The CDR3 sequence is 14 residues long. Trimming removed 3 bases from V and 4 bases from J, with 13 bases in between. Germline V gene data show CDR1 as MDHEN and CDR2 as SYDVKM. CDR3 region: CASSLAPRGYEQYF. As DNA, the CDR3 is TGTGCCAGCAGTTTGGCTCCCCGGGGGTACGAGCAGTACTTC.

A single count supports this clone. The chain carries TRBV29-1 and TRBJ1-1; TRBD1 might be the D (5 bases). The germline CDR1 and CDR2 sequences are SQVTM and ANQGSEA. This CDR3 has 13 amino acids. The V end was cut by 6 bases, the J end by 0 bases, with 11 bases between. Written as DNA, the CDR3 is TGCAGCGTCGGATTGACAGTGAACACTGAAGCTTTCTTT. The encoded protein is CSVGLTVNTEAFF.

This clone was counted a single time. The chain links TRBV5-5 to TRBJ1-4, with D unresolved. The length of the CDR3 is 14 residues. Germline V gene data show CDR1 as SGHKS and CDR2 as YYEKEE (reference sequence). Trimming cost V 1 base and J 4 bases, with 8 bases left between them. CDR3 nucleotide sequence: TGTGCCAGCAGCTTGTTTCCCCTTAATGAAAAACTGTTTTTT. Translating gives CASSLFPLNEKLFF. The variable domain in full, completed from reference TRBV5-5 and TRBJ1-4, reads DAGVTQSPTHLIKTRGQQVTLRCSPISGHKSVSWYQQVLGQGPQFIFQYYEKEERGRGNFPDRFSARQFPNYSSELNVNALLLGDSALYLCASSLFPLNEKLFFGSGTQLSVL.